A selection of T cell receptor beta chains follows, all from one sample in a study of neurological immune-mediated disorders. TCRdb reanalysed the 5' RACE reads using MiXCR and keeps one entry per CDR3 protein. Of about 78,000 distinct CDR3 sequences in the sample, less than 5.5% were seen once. The material sequenced was PBMCs. All receptors derive from a woman in her 30s with multiple sclerosis. Both conserved end residues are part of each CDR3. D genes are given only for firm matches. Not all rows give a size; the values are once, few, many and, for expanded clones, a class.

many	TRBD2	TRBV2	TRBJ2-3	CASSWTSGRTATDTQYF	TGTGCCAGCAGTTGGACTAGCGGGAGGACTGCAACAGATACGCAGTATTTT
many	NA	TRBV5-1	TRBJ2-5	CASSLGASPRETQYF	TGCGCCAGCAGCTTGGGGGCCTCCCCCCGAGAGACCCAGTACTTC
many	TRBD2	TRBV27	TRBJ2-3	CASKLAGVTDTQYF	TGTGCCAGCAAACTAGCGGGGGTTACAGATACGCAGTATTTT
many	TRBD1	TRBV7-2	TRBJ2-2	CASSPGQYTGELFF	TGTGCCAGCAGCCCGGGACAGTACACCGGGGAGCTGTTTTTT
many	NA	TRBV5-1	TRBJ2-3	CASSLSRTDTQYF	TGCGCCAGCAGCTTGTCCCGCACAGATACGCAGTATTTT
many	NA	TRBV7-8	TRBJ2-1	CASSPDPYNEQFF	TGTGCCAGCAGCCCGGACCCCTACAATGAGCAGTTCTTC
many	TRBD1	TRBV15	TRBJ2-3	CATSNTGEVRDTQYF	TGTGCCACCAGCAATACAGGGGAAGTTCGAGATACGCAGTATTTT
many	TRBD2	TRBV20-1	TRBJ2-7	CSASDSNLSSGRAGGEQYF	TGCAGTGCTAGTGACTCGAATTTGTCTAGTGGGAGGGCCGGGGGCGAGCAGTACTTC
NA	NA	TRBV12-3/TRBV12-4	TRBJ1-3	CASTPTGSGNTIYF	TGTGCCAGCACCCCCACAGGGTCTGGAAACACCATATATTTT
NA	NA	TRBV7-2	TRBJ1-1	CASSLVDGSNTEAFF	TGTGCCAGCAGCTTAGTGGACGGTTCGAACACTGAAGCTTTCTTT
many	TRBD1	TRBV28	TRBJ1-5	CASSYGTDYQPQHF	TGTGCCAGCAGTTACGGGACAGATTATCAGCCCCAGCATTTT
many	TRBD2	TRBV20-1	TRBJ2-1	CSATTTPGLAAYNEQFF	TGCAGTGCCACGACGACCCCGGGACTAGCGGCTTACAATGAGCAGTTCTTC
many	NA	TRBV20-1	TRBJ2-1	CSARRFNEQFF	TGCAGTGCTAGAAGGTTCAATGAGCAGTTCTTC
many	NA	TRBV20-1	TRBJ2-7	CSARGILQGSSYEQYF	TGCAGTGCTAGAGGCATCCTCCAGGGATCCTCCTACGAGCAGTACTTC
many	NA	TRBV5-6	TRBJ2-1	CASSPGTPVNEQFF	TGTGCCAGCAGCCCAGGGACTCCCGTGAATGAGCAGTTCTTC
NA	NA	TRBV10-2	TRBJ2-3	CDSARGEVTQYF	TGCGACAGCGCGAGGGGGGAGGTTACGCAGTATTTT
many	NA	TRBV5-1	TRBJ1-1	CASSLVPGMNTEAFF	TGCGCCAGCAGCTTGGTCCCAGGAATGAACACTGAAGCTTTCTTT
many	TRBD1	TRBV6-6	TRBJ1-2	CASSDHRGNYGYTF	TGTGCCAGCAGTGACCACAGGGGAAACTATGGCTACACCTTC
many	NA	TRBV7-2	TRBJ1-2	CASSPRGGYTF	TGTGCCAGCAGCCCGAGGGGTGGCTACACCTTC
many	NA	TRBV15	TRBJ1-6	CATSRDWGRSGSPLHF	TGTGCCACCAGCAGAGATTGGGGACGATCCGGCTCACCCCTCCACTTT
few	TRBD2	TRBV20-1	TRBJ2-1	CSARGGASGRFNNEQFF	TGCAGTGCTAGAGGGGGAGCTAGCGGGAGATTCAACAATGAGCAGTTCTTC
many	NA	TRBV6-8	TRBJ2-4	CASSYSRTETMAKNIQYF	TGTGCCAGCAGTTACTCAAGGACGGAGACGATGGCCAAAAACATTCAGTACTTC
many	NA	TRBV10-3	TRBJ1-1	CAISEGMNTEAFF	TGTGCCATCAGTGAAGGAATGAACACTGAAGCTTTCTTT
many	TRBD2	TRBV20-1	TRBJ2-3	CSARTSGGADTQYF	TGCAGTGCTAGAACTAGCGGGGGGGCAGATACGCAGTATTTT
many	NA	TRBV20-1	TRBJ2-2	CSAPLGTRNTGELFF	TGCAGTGCCCCGCTAGGGACTCGTAACACCGGGGAGCTGTTTTTT
many	TRBD2	TRBV5-1	TRBJ2-1	CASTRGGGNEQFF	TGCGCCAGCACCCGGGGGGGAGGCAATGAGCAGTTCTTC
many	NA	TRBV12-3/TRBV12-4	TRBJ1-1	CASTEDSGTETFF	TGTGCCAGCACGGAGGACTCGGGCACTGAAACTTTCTTT
many	TRBD2	TRBV5-1	TRBJ2-2	CASELAGATNTGELFF	TGCGCCAGTGAGCTAGCGGGGGCGACCAACACCGGGGAGCTGTTTTTT
many	NA	TRBV6-6	TRBJ2-7	CASSPRQEQYF	TGTGCCAGCAGTCCTAGACAGGAGCAGTACTTC
few	NA	TRBV5-1	TRBJ1-5	CASSLRHPYSNQPQHF	TGCGCCAGCAGCTTGCGTCACCCTTATAGCAATCAGCCCCAGCATTTT
many	TRBD1	TRBV10-3	TRBJ2-5	CAISETTGPETQYF	TGTGCCATCAGTGAGACGACAGGGCCAGAGACCCAGTACTTC
many	NA	TRBV20-1	TRBJ1-1	CSARPGAWGAEAFF	TGCAGTGCTCGACCCGGGGCTTGGGGAGCTGAAGCTTTCTTT
many	TRBD1	TRBV12-3/TRBV12-4	TRBJ1-2	CASSPLVTGEGYGYTF	TGTGCCAGCAGTCCCCTCGTGACAGGGGAGGGCTATGGCTACACCTTC
many	TRBD1	TRBV7-9	TRBJ2-5	CASIQGGFQETQYF	TGTGCCAGCATTCAAGGGGGCTTTCAAGAGACCCAGTACTTC
few	TRBD1	TRBV20-1	TRBJ1-4	CSATTGVDEKLFF	TGCAGTGCTACGACAGGGGTCGATGAAAAACTGTTTTTT
many	TRBD1	TRBV5-1	TRBJ2-2	CASSPRGPGTGELFF	TGCGCCAGCAGCCCTAGGGGGCCGGGCACCGGGGAGCTGTTTTTT
NA	NA	TRBV10-3	TRBJ2-7	CAIDKADSFSYEQYF	TGTGCCATCGACAAGGCAGACTCTTTCTCCTACGAGCAGTACTTC
many	NA	TRBV20-1	TRBJ2-1	CSPRMGNYNEQFF	TGCAGTCCCCGTATGGGGAACTACAATGAGCAGTTCTTC
few	NA	TRBV27	TRBJ2-1	CASSSRSGNNEQFF	TGTGCCAGCAGTTCACGTAGCGGAAACAATGAGCAGTTCTTC
few	TRBD2	TRBV6-1	TRBJ2-3	CASRTGGADTQYF	TGTGCCAGCAGGACGGGAGGGGCGGATACGCAGTATTTT
many	NA	TRBV15	TRBJ2-1	CATSRGRGNEQFF	TGTGCCACCAGCAGAGGGAGGGGGAATGAGCAGTTCTTC
many	NA	TRBV5-1	TRBJ2-5	CASSGPGDQETQYF	TGCGCCAGCAGCGGGCCCGGGGACCAAGAGACCCAGTACTTC
NA	NA	TRBV12-3/TRBV12-4	TRBJ1-2	CASSLSGLVGYTF	TGTGCCAGCAGTTTATCAGGGCTCGTCGGCTACACCTTC
many	NA	TRBV7-8	TRBJ2-3	CASSFVAGQGSDTQYF	TGTGCCAGCAGCTTCGTAGCGGGACAGGGATCAGATACGCAGTATTTT
many	TRBD2	TRBV6-5	TRBJ2-1	CATSNGLAGVRGQDEQFF	TGTGCCACCAGTAATGGCCTAGCGGGAGTTAGGGGGCAAGATGAGCAGTTCTTC
many	TRBD2	TRBV24-1	TRBJ2-1	CATSDLGLAGGYEQFF	TGTGCCACCAGTGATTTAGGCCTAGCGGGAGGGTATGAGCAGTTCTTC
many	NA	TRBV7-9	TRBJ2-1	CASSLVGTGIEEQFF	TGTGCCAGCAGCTTAGTAGGGACTGGAATAGAAGAGCAGTTCTTC
many	NA	TRBV20-1	TRBJ1-1	CSAARAENTEAFF	TGCAGTGCTGCACGCGCGGAGAACACTGAAGCTTTCTTT
many	TRBD2	TRBV20-1	TRBJ2-7	CSARALERGAYEQYF	TGCAGTGCTAGAGCCCTTGAGCGGGGGGCCTACGAGCAGTACTTC
NA	TRBD2	TRBV5-1	TRBJ2-1	CASSPLAGAYNEQFF	TGCGCCAGCAGCCCGCTAGCGGGAGCATACAATGAGCAGTTCTTC
few	NA	TRBV20-1	TRBJ1-3	CSARDSRIPGNTIYF	TGCAGTGCTAGAGATTCCCGTATACCTGGAAACACCATATATTTT
many	NA	TRBV20-1	TRBJ2-1	CSASSGGSSYNEQFF	TGCAGTGCTAGTTCTGGGGGAAGCTCCTACAATGAGCAGTTCTTC
many	NA	TRBV7-9	TRBJ2-1	CASSFVGSYNEQFF	TGTGCCAGCAGCTTTGTAGGATCTTACAATGAGCAGTTCTTC
many	TRBD2	TRBV20-1	TRBJ2-3	CSADGGGTSGVTQYF	TGCAGTGCTGACGGGGGTGGCACTAGCGGGGTGACGCAGTATTTT
NA	NA	TRBV12-3/TRBV12-4	TRBJ2-1	CASSPIRSRTGLEQFF	TGTGCCAGCAGTCCGATAAGGAGTCGAACGGGTCTTGAGCAGTTCTTC
many	TRBD2	TRBV24-1	TRBJ2-1	CATSERGAGSWHNEQFF	TGTGCCACCAGTGAACGTGGAGCGGGATCATGGCACAATGAGCAGTTCTTC
NA	TRBD2	TRBV7-9	TRBJ2-1	CASGRLAEYNEQFF	TGTGCCAGCGGGAGACTAGCGGAATACAATGAGCAGTTCTTC
many	NA	TRBV27	TRBJ2-3	CASSLDLYHRTDTQYF	TGTGCCAGCAGTTTAGACCTGTACCACCGCACAGATACGCAGTATTTT
NA	NA	TRBV21-1	TRBJ1-1	CASSKLRTADTEAFF	TGTGCCAGCAGCAAGCTGAGGACAGCAGACACTGAAGCTTTCTTT